The present T cell receptor (beta chain) was sequenced within a study of T cells in Graves' hyperthyroidism and ophthalmopathy (dated by TCRdb to 2018 to 2020). A note on the overall study: To identify TCR V-J signatures that set the groups apart, the researchers used a discovery cohort of 100 patients, made up of some 41 with Graves' ophthalmopathy and some 60 with stable Graves' hyperthyroidism. The paper describes TCR Vbeta CDR3 sequencing of 135 peripheral blood samples, made up of some 42 ophthalmopathy patients, roughly 75 hyperthyroidism patients and 17 progressor patients. Following sampling, methimazole starting at 30 mg daily was given to hyperthyroidism patients, and high-dose intravenous methylprednisolone was given to ophthalmopathy patients. Whether ophthalmopathy could be predicted prospectively was tested in an independent validation cohort made up of under 20 hyperthyroidism patients plus 17 patients who later progressed to ophthalmopathy. Thyroid tissue and blood T-cell repertoires from several Graves' hyperthyroidism patients were also compared in the study. The 100 or so discovery patients were randomly split 7:3 into training and test sets.

Overall study results and their limits: No statistical method was used to fix the sample size in advance, and group allocation was not hidden from the investigators. Ophthalmopathy was separated from stable hyperthyroidism by a 13 V-J signature model, with about 88% sensitivity and approximately 84% specificity obtained in cross-validation and 80%/75% obtained in testing. Most expanded thyroid clonotypes (frequency above 0.001) were also detected in blood, suggesting blood repertoires may reflect thyroid immune responses. In validation, the model predicted progression to ophthalmopathy with around 71% sensitivity and about 72% specificity, a median of 6.5 months before onset.

Stable Graves' hyperthyroidism was defined as the absence of progression to ophthalmopathy over 18 months of follow-up. Hyperthyroidism patients were newly diagnosed, with disease duration under 2 months, and aged 18 to 65 years. Exclusion was applied to patients with uncontrolled infections, other autoimmune diseases, pregnancy or lactation. Diagnoses relied on clinical symptoms, serum thyroxine and TRAb, thyroid ultrasound and orbital computed tomography. Total RNA was extracted using Trizol reagent, and RNA quality was assessed on an Agilent 2100 Bioanalyzer. The TCR beta CDR3 regions were amplified from the RNA transcripts. The first round of RT-PCR for the TCR CDR3 was performed with the HTBI primer set and the Qiagen OneStep RT-PCR kit. Libraries were constructed in a second round of multiplex PCR, after which size selection and purification were performed. Sequencing of the libraries was done on an Illumina HiSeq2000 using paired-end 100 bp reads. The paper's processing steps were these. SOAPnuke was used to process the raw data, with reads discarded if the reads contained adapters or uncalled bases, had a mean Phred below 15, or lacked an exact constant-primer or identifier match. High-quality paired reads were merged using COPE v1.2.5, and each unique nucleotide sequence was defined as a clonotype. MiTCR v1.1 was used to align the clonotypes against IMGT TRBV, TRBD and TRBJ reference segments. The analysis included only V-J combinations with a frequency above 0.0001, which together covered around 99% of the repertoires. A TCS score was defined as the ratio between F50 (clonal expansion) and ExV (chaos), using BLOSUM62-based TCRdist between CDR3 peptides within each V-J. Welch's t-statistics and random forest reduced fewer than 600 V-J features to 10 to 15, which were used in a naive Bayes classifier (R e1071). TCRdb passed the public sequencing reads through fastp at Q25 and MiXCR, retaining productive beta sequences. Here each entry gathers all rows of one CDR3 protein and keeps the most common genes and DNA. Clone size and V and J calls follow TCRdb, not the original study. The sample yields some 600,000 distinct CDR3 sequences; roughly 50% were counted once. The ten top clones hold 8% to 8.5% of the sample.

A word on this clonotype: No antigen is known for it. No much larger clone exists at a distance of one base, and base qualities are not known.

This sequence originates from a woman younger than 35 with Graves' hyperthyroidism. Donor details come from another sample of the same person, matched by shared clones. The material sequenced was peripheral blood or thyroid tissue (not recorded which).

The nucleotide sequence is given as TGTGCCAGCAGTTACGTGGGAGGTTTCTACGAGCAGTACTTC. Its amino acids are CASSYVGGFYEQYF. Recombination connected TRBV6-5 to TRBJ2-7; a tentative D match to TRBD2 spans 6 bases. The CDR3 contains 14 residues, cysteine and phenylalanine counted. The CDR3 DNA has 42 bases and is translated from base 1. Trimming takes 2 bases from V and 3 bases from J, and the germline ends sit 11 bases apart. In the germline V gene, CDR1 corresponds to MNHEY and CDR2 to SVGAGI.